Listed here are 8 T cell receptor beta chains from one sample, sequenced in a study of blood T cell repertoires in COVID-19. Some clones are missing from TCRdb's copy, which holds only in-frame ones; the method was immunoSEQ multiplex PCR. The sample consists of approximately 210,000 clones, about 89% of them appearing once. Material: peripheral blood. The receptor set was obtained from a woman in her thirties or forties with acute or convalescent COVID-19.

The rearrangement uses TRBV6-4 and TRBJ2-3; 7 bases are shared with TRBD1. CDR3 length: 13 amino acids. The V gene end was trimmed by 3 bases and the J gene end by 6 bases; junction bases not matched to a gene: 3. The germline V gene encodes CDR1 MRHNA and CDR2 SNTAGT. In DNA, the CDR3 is TGTGCCAGCAGTGAGACGGACAGGGATACGCAGTATTTT. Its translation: CASSETDRDTQYF.

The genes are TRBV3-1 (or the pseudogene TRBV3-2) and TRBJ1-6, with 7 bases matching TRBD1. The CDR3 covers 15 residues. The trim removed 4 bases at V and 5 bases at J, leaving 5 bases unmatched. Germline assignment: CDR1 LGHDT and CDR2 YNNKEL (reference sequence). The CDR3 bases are TGTGCCAGCAGCCGATCCGGGACAGATAATTCACCCCTCCACTTT. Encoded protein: CASSRSGTDNSPLHF.

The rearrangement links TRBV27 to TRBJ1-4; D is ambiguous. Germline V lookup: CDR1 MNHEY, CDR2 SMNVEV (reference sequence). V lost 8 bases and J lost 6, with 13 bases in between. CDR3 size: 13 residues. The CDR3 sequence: CASGPQLDEKLFF. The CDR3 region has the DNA TGTGCCAGCGGGCCTCAGTTGGATGAAAAACTGTTTTTT.

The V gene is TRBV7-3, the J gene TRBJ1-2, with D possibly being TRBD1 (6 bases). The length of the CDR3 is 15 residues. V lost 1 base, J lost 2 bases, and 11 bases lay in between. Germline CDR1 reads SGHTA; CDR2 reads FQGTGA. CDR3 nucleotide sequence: TGTGCCAGCAGCTTAAACCCAGGGGTAAACTATGGCTACACCTTC. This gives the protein CASSLNPGVNYGYTF.

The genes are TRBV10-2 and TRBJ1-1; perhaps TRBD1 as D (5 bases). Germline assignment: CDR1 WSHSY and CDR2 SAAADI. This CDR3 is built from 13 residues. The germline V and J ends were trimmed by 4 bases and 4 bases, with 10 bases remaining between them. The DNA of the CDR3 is TGCGCCAGCAGTGTAATGGGGGGCACTGAAGCTTTCTTT. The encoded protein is CASSVMGGTEAFF.

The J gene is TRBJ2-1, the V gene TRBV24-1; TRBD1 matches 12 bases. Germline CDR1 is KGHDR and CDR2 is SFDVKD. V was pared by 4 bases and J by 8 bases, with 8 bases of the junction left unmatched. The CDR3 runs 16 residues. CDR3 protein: CATSDPGQGAGYEQFF. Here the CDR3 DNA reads TGTGCCACCAGTGACCCGGGACAGGGGGCTGGGTATGAGCAGTTCTTC.

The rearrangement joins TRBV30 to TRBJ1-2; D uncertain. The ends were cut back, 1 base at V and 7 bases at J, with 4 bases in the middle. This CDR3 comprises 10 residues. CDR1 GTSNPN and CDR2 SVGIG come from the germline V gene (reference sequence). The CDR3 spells CAWSAGGYTF. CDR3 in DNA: TGTGCCTGGAGTGCGGGTGGCTACACCTTC. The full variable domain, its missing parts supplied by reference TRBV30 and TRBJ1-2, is SQTIHQWPATLVQPVGSPLSLECTVEGTSNPNLYWYRQAAGRGLQLLFYSVGIGQISSEVPQNLSASRPQDRQFILSSKKLLLSDSGFYLCAWSAGGYTFGSGTRLTVV.

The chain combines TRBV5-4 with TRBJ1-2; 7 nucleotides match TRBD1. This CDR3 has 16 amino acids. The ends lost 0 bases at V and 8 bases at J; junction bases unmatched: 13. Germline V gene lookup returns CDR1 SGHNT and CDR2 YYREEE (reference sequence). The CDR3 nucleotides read TGTGCCAGCAGCTTGGATTTCACAGGGGCATCGGGGGGCTACACCTTC. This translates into CASSLDFTGASGGYTF.